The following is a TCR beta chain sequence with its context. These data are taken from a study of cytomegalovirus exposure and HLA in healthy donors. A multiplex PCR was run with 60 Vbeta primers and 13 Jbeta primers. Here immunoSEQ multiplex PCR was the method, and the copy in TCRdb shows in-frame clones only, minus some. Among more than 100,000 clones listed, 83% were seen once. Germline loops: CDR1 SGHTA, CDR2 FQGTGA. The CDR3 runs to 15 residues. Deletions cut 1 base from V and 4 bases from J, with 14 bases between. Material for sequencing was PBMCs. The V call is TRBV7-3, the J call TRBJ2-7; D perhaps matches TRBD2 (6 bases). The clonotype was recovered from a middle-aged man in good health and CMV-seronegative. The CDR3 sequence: CASSLSPGARYEQYF. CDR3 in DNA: TGTGCCAGCAGCTTAAGCCCGGGAGCCAGATACGAGCAGTACTTC.